This T cell receptor beta chain was documented in a study of CD8 T cells in ankylosing spondylitis (dated by TCRdb to 2015 to 2018). A note on the overall study: To find TCR variants linked to disease, the study profiled T cell receptor beta repertoires in ankylosing spondylitis patients and healthy donors. The full study cohort comprised some 27 ankylosing spondylitis patients and 85 to 120 healthy donors. Peripheral blood was sampled, and synovial fluid was also collected from ankylosing spondylitis patients.

Data came from an Illumina HiSeq 2500. TCR beta libraries were prepared by quantitative 5'-RACE with molecular barcodes. As for the original processing: A new computational method based on a probabilistic model of VDJ rearrangement was used to identify disease-linked TCR variants. TCRdb cleaned the public reads at Q25 with fastp, built clones with MiXCR and kept in-frame beta chains. Here each entry gathers all rows of one CDR3 protein and keeps the most common genes and DNA. The V and J calls shown here were made by TCRdb, not taken from the authors' results. A total of fewer than 400,000 distinct CDR3 sequences appear in this sample, about 20% of them only once. Clones ranked in the top ten supply approximately 15% of the sample. Summary of the overall study and its limitations: A TCR beta motif made up of several highly homologous amino acid variants appeared to be characteristic of blood from ankylosing spondylitis patients. The disease-linked clones were reported as significantly enriched in matched synovial fluid samples from ankylosing spondylitis patients. Some TCR beta motif variants had previously been reported in synovial fluid and blood of reactive arthritis patients, which suggested common disease-initiation mechanisms. In peripheral blood, the disease-linked clones were found at relatively low frequencies and had a CD8+ phenotype.

The CDR3, from cysteine to phenylalanine, totals 15 residues. Solely the CDR3 DNA is kept, with 45 bases framed from the first base. V sheds 0 bases and J sheds 1 base, leaving 10 bases between their ends. The germline V gene yields SGDLS for CDR1 and YYNGEE for CDR2. Only a few counts were recorded for this clonotype. It lacks a known antigen. No much larger clone exists at a distance of one base, and base qualities are not known. This sequence uses TRBV9 and TRBJ1-1; the D gene assignment is ambiguous. The source is a male donor with ankylosing spondylitis. Sequenced sample: blood, either unsorted or a sorted T cell fraction (not recorded which). The DNA is TGTGCCAGCAGCGTAGGATGGGCCCCGAACACTGAAGCTTTCTTT. Its coded protein is CASSVGWAPNTEAFF.